This T cell receptor (beta chain) was recorded in a study of post-analysis software for immune sequencing data. Study details: Relapsing-remitting, secondary progressive and progressive-relapsing multiple sclerosis were all included among the disease courses.

Unique-molecular-identifier-tagged TCR beta cDNA libraries were used. Input of about 0.85 to 10 million T cells yielded hundreds of thousands of cDNA molecules. TCRdb re-called the PCR reads through MiXCR, storing one row per CDR3 protein. The data show some 890,000 distinct CDR3 sequences, around 50% seen once. In its sample, this clonotype was seen a few times. Antigen unknown. Germline lookup yields CDR1 SGHRS and CDR2 YFSETQ. The trim removed 0 bases at V and 4 bases at J, leaving 4 bases unmatched. This CDR3 spans 15 amino acids. Whole-study findings and limits: Versus controls, multiple sclerosis patients showed significantly lower diversity (normalized Chao1). Included in a set of five TRBV segments more frequent in patients than controls were TRBV5-6, TRBV5-1 and TRBV20-1.

The TCR sequence derives from a girl aged 5-17 years with multiple sclerosis. Sequenced material: blood. V is TRBV5-1 and J is TRBJ1-2, with 9 bases lining up with TRBD1. The CDR3 here is CASSLAGTGPYGYTF. The CDR3 bases are TGCGCCAGCAGCTTGGCCGGGACAGGGCCCTATGGCTACACCTTC.